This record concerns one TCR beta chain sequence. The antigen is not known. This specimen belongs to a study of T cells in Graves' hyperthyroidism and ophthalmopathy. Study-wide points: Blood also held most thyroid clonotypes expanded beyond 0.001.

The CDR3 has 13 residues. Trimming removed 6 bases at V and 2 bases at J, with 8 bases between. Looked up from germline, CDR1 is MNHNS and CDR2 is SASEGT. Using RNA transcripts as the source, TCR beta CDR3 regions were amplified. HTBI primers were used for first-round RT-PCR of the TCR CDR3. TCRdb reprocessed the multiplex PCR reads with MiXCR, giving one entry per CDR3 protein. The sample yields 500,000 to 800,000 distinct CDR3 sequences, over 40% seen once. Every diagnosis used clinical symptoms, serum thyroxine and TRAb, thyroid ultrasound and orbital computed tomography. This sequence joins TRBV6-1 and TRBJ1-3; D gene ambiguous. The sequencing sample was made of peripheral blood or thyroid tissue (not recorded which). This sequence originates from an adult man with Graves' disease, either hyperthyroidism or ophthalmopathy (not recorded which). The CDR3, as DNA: TGTGCCAGCAGATGGGCCGCTGGAAACACCATATATTTT. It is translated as CASRWAAGNTIYF.